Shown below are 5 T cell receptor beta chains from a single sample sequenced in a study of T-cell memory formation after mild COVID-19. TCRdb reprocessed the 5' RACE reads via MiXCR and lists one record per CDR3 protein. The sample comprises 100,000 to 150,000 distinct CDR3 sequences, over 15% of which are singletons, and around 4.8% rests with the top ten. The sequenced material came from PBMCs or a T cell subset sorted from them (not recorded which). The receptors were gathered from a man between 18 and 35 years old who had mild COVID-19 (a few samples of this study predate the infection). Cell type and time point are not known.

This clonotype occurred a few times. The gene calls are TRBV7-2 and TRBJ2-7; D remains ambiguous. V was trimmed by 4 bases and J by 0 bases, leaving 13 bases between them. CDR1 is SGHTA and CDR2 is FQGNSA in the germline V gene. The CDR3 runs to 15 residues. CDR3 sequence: CASSYDILSSYEQYF. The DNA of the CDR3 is TGTGCCAGCAGCTACGACATCCTGAGCTCCTACGAGCAGTACTTC.

CDR3 sequence (DNA): TGTGCCAGCAGATCGGGTCCCAGCAACTACGAGCAGTACTTC. This codes for CASRSGPSNYEQYF. The chain uses TRBV7-2 and TRBJ2-7; no firm D call. Germline CDR1 SGHTA, CDR2 FQGNSA. This CDR3 contains 14 residues. Trimming took 6 bases from V and 3 from J, leaving 15 bases between them.

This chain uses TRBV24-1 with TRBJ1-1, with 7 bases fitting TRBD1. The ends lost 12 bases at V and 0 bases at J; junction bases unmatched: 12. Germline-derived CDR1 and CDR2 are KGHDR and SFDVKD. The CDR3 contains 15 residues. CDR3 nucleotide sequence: TGTGCCCAACCAACGAGGGGGCGCATGAACACTGAAGCTTTCTTT. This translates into CAQPTRGRMNTEAFF.

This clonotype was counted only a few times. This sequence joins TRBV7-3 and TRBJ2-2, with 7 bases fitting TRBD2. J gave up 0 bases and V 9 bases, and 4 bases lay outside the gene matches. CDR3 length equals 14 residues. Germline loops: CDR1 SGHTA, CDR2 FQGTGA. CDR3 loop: CASKRDANTGELFF. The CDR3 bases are TGTGCCAGTAAGCGGGACGCGAACACCGGGGAGCTGTTTTTT.

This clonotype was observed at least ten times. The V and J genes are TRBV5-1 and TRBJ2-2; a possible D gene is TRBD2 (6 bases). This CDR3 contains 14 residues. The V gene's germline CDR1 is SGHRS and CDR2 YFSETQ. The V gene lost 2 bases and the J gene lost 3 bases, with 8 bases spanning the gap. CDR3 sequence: CASSLSGDTGELFF. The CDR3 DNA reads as TGCGCCAGCAGCTTATCGGGAGACACCGGGGAGCTGTTTTTT.